This record looks at one T cell receptor beta chain sequence and its context. Its antigen is undetermined. Both 60 Vbeta primers and 13 Jbeta primers went into the PCR. Method: immunoSEQ multiplex PCR; TCRdb's copy keeps in-frame clones and lacks some. The profile shows 100,000 to 120,000 clones, around 86% of them singletons. The V segment lost 1 base and the J segment 3 bases; nucleotides outside the gene matches: 8. Germline V gives CDR1 SGHTS, CDR2 YDEGEE. The CDR3 has 16 residues. This entry belongs to a study of cytomegalovirus exposure and HLA in healthy donors. The study's findings and limits: The sole available immune exposure information was CMV serostatus.

The chain is built from TRBV5-8 and TRBJ2-5, with 8 nucleotides matching TRBD1. The material sequenced was PBMCs. The TCR sequence derives from a man aged 25 to 40 in good health and CMV-seropositive. Here the CDR3 reads CASSLSAGTGKETQYF. The CDR3 region has the DNA TGTGCCAGCAGCTTGAGCGCCGGGACAGGAAAAGAGACCCAGTACTTC.